What follows are 16 T cell receptor beta chains derived from one specimen sequenced in a study of blood T cell repertoires in COVID-19. The assay was immunoSEQ multiplex PCR, and TCRdb's table has in-frame clones only and misses some. The sample lists 150,000 to 200,000 clones; around 80% were seen once. The sample taken for sequencing was peripheral blood. These receptors originate from a woman in her 70s who had recovered from COVID-19.

This clone occurred a few times. The genes are TRBV2 and TRBJ2-1; a possible D gene is TRBD2 (6 bases). This CDR3 spans 13 amino acids. The germline V gene encodes CDR1 SNHLY and CDR2 FYNNEI. The V gene lost 3 bases and the J gene lost 14 bases, with 17 bases spanning the gap. CDR3 amino acids: CASSDPGLVGEFF. CDR3 in DNA: TGTGCCAGCAGTGACCCGGGACTGGTCGGGGAGTTCTTC.

The table lists this clone with a few counts. This sequence joins TRBV19 and TRBJ1-2; 9 bases align to TRBD1. J gave up 4 bases and V 5 bases, and 8 bases lay outside the gene matches. This CDR3 contains 15 residues. Germline CDR1 is LNHDA and CDR2 is SQIVND (reference sequence). The CDR3: CASSPRQGGSYGYTF. The DNA for the CDR3 is TGTGCCAGTAGTCCCCGACAGGGGGGGAGCTATGGCTACACCTTC.

The chain has TRBV19 and TRBJ1-5; D may be TRBD1 (5 bases). Trimming left V 3 bases short and J 3 bases short, with 15 bases between. CDR1 and CDR2 (germline): LNHDA, SQIVND (reference sequence). The CDR3 has 16 amino acids. DNA of the CDR3: TGTGCCAGTAGTATTCCGGGGGTAGGTCTCAATCAGCCCCAGCATTTT. Its protein is CASSIPGVGLNQPQHF.

This clone has only a few counts. V is TRBV7-2 and J is TRBJ1-3, with D possibly TRBD1 on 5 matching bases. The CDR3 spans 15 residues. V shed 5 bases and J shed 2 bases, with 13 bases lying between them. CDR1 is SGHTA, CDR2 FQGNSA, per germline. The CDR3, as DNA: TGTGCCAGCAGCCCGTCAGGGCCAACTGGAAACACCATATATTTT. It encodes CASSPSGPTGNTIYF.

The J gene is TRBJ2-7, the V gene TRBV29-1; TRBD1 is a possible D gene (6 bases). Trimming took off 4 bases at V and 1 base at J, with 14 bases between the two ends. Germline loops: CDR1 SQVTM, CDR2 ANQGSEA. The CDR3 has 14 amino acids. In DNA form, the CDR3 reads TGCAGCGTTGCCCAGGGGATCCCATCCTACGAGCAGTACTTC. Amino acid sequence: CSVAQGIPSYEQYF.

The rearrangement uses TRBV30 and TRBJ1-2, with D tentatively TRBD1 (5 bases). The germline CDR1 and CDR2 sequences are GTSNPN and SVGIG (reference sequence). The CDR3 is made up of 12 amino acids. Between the trimmed V and J ends, which lost 8 bases and 0 bases, there was a span of 10 bases. DNA for the CDR3: TGTGCCGGGGACGAGCCTAACTATGGCTACACCTTC. Amino acid sequence: CAGDEPNYGYTF.

This chain connects TRBV7-2 to TRBJ2-5; a weak D match, TRBD2 (5 bases). V shed 4 bases and J shed 1 base, with 10 bases lying between them. This CDR3 is built from 14 residues. CDR1 is SGHTA and CDR2 is FQGNSA in the germline V gene. The CDR3 reads CASSSRLTQETQYF. DNA of the CDR3: TGTGCCAGCAGCTCCCGACTAACCCAAGAGACCCAGTACTTC.

This rearrangement joins TRBV14 to TRBJ1-1; a weak D match, TRBD1 (6 bases). This CDR3 has 14 residues. V was trimmed by 4 bases and J by 7 bases, leaving 16 bases between them. Germline V gene lookup returns CDR1 SGHDN and CDR2 FVKESK. CDR3 in DNA: TGTGCCAGCAGCCGTTTAACAGGGTTCGGTGAAGCTTTCTTT. The encoded protein is CASSRLTGFGEAFF. Full variable domain (remainder filled in from reference TRBV14 and TRBJ1-1): EAGVTQFPSHSVIEKGQTVTLRCDPISGHDNLYWYRRVMGKEIKFLLHFVKESKQDESGMPNNRFLAERTGGTYSTLKVQPAELEDSGVYFCASSRLTGFGEAFFGQGTRLTVV.

The chain is built from TRBV12-3 or TRBV12-4 and TRBJ2-2, with 7 bases that match TRBD1. The CDR3 is 13 amino acids. Unmatched junction bases numbered 5, after V lost 11 bases and J lost 2 bases. The CDR3 region is CAADRENTGELFF. Here the CDR3 DNA reads TGTGCCGCCGACAGGGAAAACACCGGGGAGCTGTTTTTT.

CDR3 coding DNA: TGTGCCAGCAGCCCCCGGACAGGGCTACGAGGGCAGTACTTC. It translates to CASSPRTGLRGQYF. The chain employs TRBV7-2 and TRBJ2-7; 8 nucleotides align to TRBD1. CDR1 is SGHTA, CDR2 FQGNSA, per germline. V shed 5 bases and J 9 bases; nucleotides not matched to a gene: 12. CDR3 length: 14 amino acids.

The rearrangement joins TRBV9 to TRBJ2-1, with 10 bases matching TRBD2. V shed 2 bases, J shed 2 bases, and the junction held 1 base outside the gene matches. Germline V gene data show CDR1 as SGDLS and CDR2 as YYNGEE. This CDR3 is 15 amino acids long. The CDR3 region is CASSVGTSAYNEQFF. DNA for the CDR3: TGTGCCAGCAGCGTCGGGACTAGCGCCTACAATGAGCAGTTCTTC.

This chain joins TRBV30 and TRBJ2-3, with 13 bases aligning to TRBD2. The CDR3 has 16 amino acids. Germline V gives CDR1 GTSNPN, CDR2 SVGIG (reference sequence). Unmatched junction bases numbered 3, after V lost 0 bases and J lost 3 bases. CDR3 coding DNA: TGTGCCTGGAGTGTACTAGCGGGGGGGGTAACAGATACGCAGTATTTT. Translation: CAWSVLAGGVTDTQYF.

The chain has TRBV19 and TRBJ1-2; 10 bases line up with TRBD1. The V and J ends lost 6 bases and 6 bases, in that order; junction bases with no gene match: 7. This CDR3 has 14 residues. The germline gives CDR1 LNHDA, CDR2 SQIVND (reference sequence). The CDR3 protein is CASRGTGEMHGYTF. For the CDR3, the DNA is TGTGCCAGTAGGGGGACAGGGGAGATGCATGGCTACACCTTC.

This rearrangement joins TRBV10-2 to TRBJ1-6, with D perhaps matching TRBD1 (5 bases). There are 13 residues in the CDR3. V was clipped by 7 bases and J by 2 bases, with 6 bases between them. The V gene's germline CDR1 is WSHSY and CDR2 SAAADI. This chain's CDR3 is CASTGAYNSPLHF. In DNA form, the CDR3 reads TGCGCCAGCACGGGGGCCTATAATTCACCCCTCCACTTT.

V is TRBV2 and J is TRBJ2-2; a weak D match, TRBD2 (6 bases). The CDR3 length is 14 residues. Trimming removed 7 bases at V and 5 bases at J, with 14 bases between. Germline V CDR1 and CDR2: SNHLY, FYNNEI. CDR3: CASNGGMGTGELFF. CDR3 nucleotides: TGTGCCAGCAACGGGGGTATGGGTACCGGGGAGCTGTTTTTT.

The V gene is TRBV28, the J gene TRBJ2-7; 8 bases are a match to TRBD2. Per germline, CDR1 MDHEN and CDR2 SYDVKM. The V segment lost 6 bases and the J segment 3 bases; nucleotides outside the gene matches: 4. The CDR3 length is 13 residues. The CDR3 coding sequence is TGTGCCAGCAGCCGGGGGGGTCGCTACGAGCAGTACTTC. Amino acids: CASSRGGRYEQYF.